The entry that follows covers one T cell receptor (beta chain) sequence. What it recognizes is unknown. This sample stems from a study of cytomegalovirus exposure and HLA in healthy donors. Findings of the study overall: The authors assumed roughly uniform sequencing depth across donors for presence/absence analyses. There were several of the most significant clusters that appeared linked to common viral pathogens in a later analysis.

PCR involved 60 Vbeta and 13 Jbeta primers. The protocol was immunoSEQ multiplex PCR, while the TCRdb copy is restricted to in-frame clones and leaves out a portion. This listing includes 150,000 to 200,000 clones. Germline CDR1 and CDR2: SGHTA and FQGNSA. The CDR3 is 12 residues long. V is TRBV7-2 and J is TRBJ2-5; 8 bases are shared with TRBD2. The sequenced sample was PBMCs. The TCR sequence derives from a woman under 30 in good health and CMV-seropositive. CDR3 loop: CQSGGLQETQYF. Here the CDR3 DNA reads TGTCAAAGCGGGGGACTCCAAGAGACCCAGTACTTC.